The clone carrying this TCR beta chain was recorded a few times. Its antigen is not known. The study recruited healthy Caucasian donors from Russia who were aged about 6 to 90. The sample comes from a study of blood T cells in healthy people across ages. Notes on the study in general: It was held that diversity estimates obtained from one million T cells represented underestimates. Higher diversity, along with more naive CD4+ cells, distinguished long-lived donors from aged donors.

Per the germline V gene, CDR1 is SEHNR and CDR2 is FQNEAQ (reference sequence). After removal of 1 base from V and 0 bases from J, the junction contained 9 bases not matched to a gene. The CDR3 totals 19 residues. Combining a sample-barcoded 5' primer with a J-beta primer mix, a second PCR ran for roughly 6 to 12 cycles. TCRdb re-derived calls from the 5' RACE reads in MiXCR, one entry per CDR3 protein. The profile shows fewer than 1.5 million distinct CDR3 sequences, 40% to 50% of them singletons. This sequence was found in a woman aged 18-29 years in good health. Sequenced input: blood. The rearrangement joins TRBV7-9 to TRBJ2-6, with 7 bases lining up with TRBD1. CDR3 protein: CASSLGSGQFDSGANVLTF. CDR3 nucleotides: TGTGCCAGCAGCTTAGGGTCGGGACAGTTCGACTCTGGGGCCAACGTCCTGACTTTC. Based on the CDR3 plus reference TRBV7-9 and TRBJ2-6, the full variable domain is DTGVSQNPRHKITKRGQNVTFRCDPISEHNRLYWYRQTLGQGPEFLTYFQNEAQLEKSRLLSDRFSAERPKGSFSTLEIQRTEQGDSAMYLCASSLGSGQFDSGANVLTFGAGSRLTVL.